This TCR beta chain originates from a study of cytomegalovirus exposure and HLA in healthy donors. This clone was detected only once. The target antigen is unknown. PCR involved 60 Vbeta and 13 Jbeta primers. Measured with immunoSEQ multiplex PCR; TCRdb has only the in-frame clones, and not every one. The sample carries around 110,000 clones, 55% to 70% recorded once. The germline CDR1 and CDR2 sequences are SGHNT and YYREEE (reference sequence). This CDR3 has 15 amino acids. V lost 4 bases, J lost 2 bases, and 4 bases stayed unmatched. Study-level points and caveats: Accounts indicate the classifier identified cytomegalovirus status with strong specificity and sensitivity.

Sequences were obtained from PBMCs. J is TRBJ2-5 and V is TRBV5-4, with 11 positions matching TRBD2. The sequence was obtained from a woman in her thirties in good health and CMV-seronegative. CDR3 residues: CASSKGLAEQETQYF. The DNA for the CDR3 is TGTGCCAGCAGCAAGGGACTAGCGGAACAAGAGACCCAGTACTTC.